This T cell receptor (beta chain) is drawn from a study of beta chain features in type 1 diabetes. About the study: Patients looked much like healthy donors when it came to age, gender and cell yields.

The CDR3 extends over 11 amino acids. Germline loops: CDR1 DFQATT, CDR2 SNEGSKA (reference sequence). The V gene lost 4 bases and the J gene lost 7 bases, with 8 bases spanning the gap. Overall study findings and caveats: Patients with type 1 diabetes showed fewer VDJ junction insertions and more deletions. Shorter TCRB CDR3s, moderately but significantly so, were found in Type 1 diabetes patients in all four CD4+ subsets.

The entirety of the isolated RNA underwent reverse transcription, so expressed TCRB transcripts were sequenced. Here immunoSEQ multiplex PCR was the method, and the copy in TCRdb shows in-frame clones only, minus some. Counted here are roughly 40,000 clones, about 52% occurring once; the ten biggest clones make up 0.72%. A single heparinised draw of about 120 mL on average was taken per donor. There are a few counts of this clone. Its antigen is not identified. Material: central memory CD4+ T cells from blood. This chain joins TRBV20-1 and TRBJ2-1; D gene ambiguous. This sequence was found in a woman younger than 35 in good health. CDR3 amino acids: CSATVDNEQFF. Written as DNA, the CDR3 is TGCAGTGCTACCGTAGATAATGAGCAGTTCTTC.